One sample yielded the 5 T cell receptor beta chains listed below, sequenced in a study of blood T cells in healthy people across ages. The authors ran a second PCR of about 6 to 11 cycles using a sample-barcoded 5' primer and a J-beta primer mix. TCRdb reprocessed the 5' RACE reads with MiXCR, giving one entry per CDR3 protein. The sample contains 1.2 million to 1.5 million distinct CDR3 sequences, approximately 60% of which appear only once. Specimen: blood. The receptors here all came from a man aged 18 to 35 in good health.

This clonotype was detected only a few times. This chain links TRBV29-1 with TRBJ2-3; the D gene could be TRBD1 or TRBD2 (5 bases each). Germline V CDR1 and CDR2: SQVTM, ANQGSEA. Trimming removed 7 bases at V and 0 bases at J, with 14 bases between. The CDR3 totals 14 residues. The CDR3 DNA is TGCAGCGCTGGGACGATGTCTAGCACAGATACGCAGTATTTT. Its protein product is CSAGTMSSTDTQYF.

This clonotype has just a few counts. The chain joins TRBV11-2 to TRBJ2-7, with D hard to call. V lost 0 bases to trimming and J lost 3 bases, with 6 bases between them. The germline V gene encodes CDR1 SGHAT and CDR2 FQNNGV. The CDR3 sequence is 13 residues long. Written as DNA, the CDR3 is TGTGCCAGCAGCTTAGAGGCCGTCTACGAGCAGTACTTC. It encodes CASSLEAVYEQYF.

As DNA, the CDR3 is TGTGCCACCAGCCGACTCCCCCCCTTGGAGACAGGCTATGGCTACACCTTC. This codes for CATSRLPPLETGYGYTF. The rearrangement links TRBV15 to TRBJ1-2, with D perhaps TRBD1 (6 bases). Trimming pared 5 bases from V and 4 bases from J, leaving 23 bases between. Germline lookup yields CDR1 LNHNV and CDR2 YYDKDF (reference sequence). The CDR3 is 17 amino acids. Full variable domain (outside the CDR3, taken from reference TRBV15 and TRBJ1-2): DAMVIQNPRYQVTQFGKPVTLSCSQTLNHNVMYWYQQKSSQAPKLLFHYYDKDFNNEADTPDNFQSRRPNTSFCFLDIRSPGLGDTAMYLCATSRLPPLETGYGYTFGSGTRLTVV.

This chain connects TRBV29-1 to TRBJ1-2; 9 nucleotides line up with TRBD1. The CDR3 covers 16 residues. Unmatched junction bases numbered 16, after V lost 4 bases and J lost 7 bases. Germline loops: CDR1 SQVTM, CDR2 ANQGSEA. The CDR3 sequence: CSVGGDRARVSGGYTF. The CDR3 DNA follows: TGCAGCGTTGGAGGGGACAGGGCAAGAGTATCGGGTGGCTACACCTTC.

The chain couples TRBV12-3 or TRBV12-4 to TRBJ1-5; D unclear. Trimming removed 3 bases from V and 7 bases from J, with 13 bases in between. CDR3 size: 14 residues. As DNA, the CDR3 is TGTGCCAGCAGTTTCGAGGGAGTACGCCAGCCCCAGCATTTT. Its translation is CASSFEGVRQPQHF.